These 20 T cell receptor beta chains came from one sample sequenced in a study of cytomegalovirus exposure and HLA in healthy donors. The protocol was immunoSEQ multiplex PCR, while the TCRdb copy is restricted to in-frame clones and leaves out a portion. The table has around 98,000 clones, less than 90% seen once. The specimen was PBMCs. Receptors were obtained from a man between 18 and 29 years old in good health and CMV-seropositive.

This clone showed up just a few times. The rearrangement links TRBV2 to TRBJ1-6; 8 nucleotides agree with TRBD1. J gave up 6 bases and V 6 bases, and 10 bases lay outside the gene matches. The germline V gene has CDR1 SNHLY and CDR2 FYNNEI. The CDR3 runs to 16 residues. Here the CDR3 reads CASRDPGGWGNSPLHF. The CDR3, as DNA: TGTGCCAGCAGAGACCCAGGGGGCTGGGGTAATTCACCCCTCCACTTT.

The chain combines TRBV7-8 with TRBJ2-3; D might be TRBD2 (5 bases). From germline, CDR1 is SGHVS and CDR2 FQNEAQ. V was pared by 2 bases and J by 1 base, with 10 bases between. The CDR3 is 15 amino acids. CDR3 bases: TGTGCCAGCAGCTTATTAGCGATCCGCACAGATACGCAGTATTTT. Translated: CASSLLAIRTDTQYF.

Details on this clone: Other DNA variants within this sample encode the same CDR3. This chain links TRBV2 with TRBJ2-7; possibly TRBD1 for D (6 bases). V was cut by 4 bases and J by 2 bases, with 6 bases left in between. The CDR3 length is 12 residues. Germline V lookup: CDR1 SNHLY, CDR2 FYNNEI. The CDR3 DNA sequence: TGTGCCAGCAGTGGGACAGCCTACGAGCAGTACTTC. This codes for CASSGTAYEQYF.

This chain links TRBV6-5 with TRBJ1-1; possibly TRBD1 for D (5 bases). V was pared by 0 bases and J by 0 bases, with 11 bases between. The length of the CDR3 is 16 residues. Germline lookup yields CDR1 MNHEY and CDR2 SVGAGI. CDR3 sequence (DNA): TGTGCCAGCAGTTACTCAATCAGGGCCATGAACACTGAAGCTTTCTTT. Translation gives CASSYSIRAMNTEAFF.

The chain carries TRBV28 and TRBJ1-4; D is unresolved. V was shortened by 7 bases and J by 7 bases, with 13 bases between the two germline ends. This CDR3 comprises 13 residues. Per the germline V gene, CDR1 is MDHEN and CDR2 is SYDVKM. CDR3 in amino acids: CASKFRFSEKLFF. In DNA, the CDR3 is TGTGCCAGCAAATTTAGATTTAGTGAAAAACTGTTTTTT.

V is TRBV7-9 and J is TRBJ1-2, with 7 bases matching TRBD1. J gave up 7 bases and V 5 bases, and 7 bases lay outside the gene matches. The V gene's germline CDR1 is SEHNR and CDR2 FQNEAQ (reference sequence). CDR3 length equals 13 residues. CDR3 coding DNA: TGTGCCAGCAGCCTTAACGACAGGGTTGGCTACACCTTC. Its translation: CASSLNDRVGYTF.

This chain links TRBV7-2 with TRBJ1-2; D perhaps matches TRBD1 (6 bases). The CDR3 length is 15 residues. Germline assignment: CDR1 SGHTA and CDR2 FQGNSA. V was trimmed by 3 bases and J by 4 bases, leaving 15 bases between them. The CDR3 DNA reads TGTGCCAGCAGCTTGGACAGTTCAACCCTCTATGGCTACACCTTC. Translation: CASSLDSSTLYGYTF.

This clone was seen more than once but under ten times. The chain joins TRBV5-1 to TRBJ2-5; D is perhaps TRBD2 (7 bases). The CDR3 loop spans 16 amino acids. Germline lookup yields CDR1 SGHRS and CDR2 YFSETQ. Trimming stripped 4 bases from V and 2 bases from J, with 18 bases between. The CDR3 nucleotides read TGCGCCAGCAGCCCGAGTGCTGCGGGGGCACAAGAGACCCAGTACTTC. Translating it yields CASSPSAAGAQETQYF. The whole variable domain, remainder taken from reference TRBV5-1 and TRBJ2-5, is KAGVTQTPRYLIKTRGQQVTLSCSPISGHRSVSWYQQTPGQGLQFLFEYFSETQRNKGNFPGRFSGRQFSNSRSEMNVSTLELGDSALYLCASSPSAAGAQETQYFGPGTRLLVL.

The V and J genes are TRBV4-2 and TRBJ2-3; 8 nucleotides align to TRBD2. The germline V gene has CDR1 LGHNA and CDR2 YNFKEQ. Losses at the gene ends were 1 base for V and 0 bases for J; bases not matched to a gene: 9. The CDR3 has 18 amino acids. CDR3: CASSQGWVSGESTDTQYF. Here the CDR3 DNA reads TGTGCCAGCAGCCAAGGCTGGGTTAGCGGGGAGAGCACAGATACGCAGTATTTT.

This sequence joins TRBV27 and TRBJ2-1, with D possibly matching TRBD2 (5 bases). The CDR3 has 15 residues. V dropped 2 bases and J dropped 1 base, with 9 bases sitting between them. Germline lookup yields CDR1 MNHEY and CDR2 SMNVEV (reference sequence). DNA of the CDR3: TGTGCCAGCAGTTTACCCGGGAATTCCTACAATGAGCAGTTCTTC. Residues: CASSLPGNSYNEQFF.

The CDR3 DNA sequence: TGCGCCAGCAGCCAAGATGCGGGGGACATCCAAGAGACCCAGTACTTC. Translated, it gives CASSQDAGDIQETQYF. This sequence joins TRBV4-1 and TRBJ2-5; D perhaps matches TRBD2 (7 bases). V was clipped by 0 bases and J by 1 base, with 12 bases between them. This CDR3 is built from 16 residues. Germline CDR1 is MGHRA and CDR2 is YSYEKL.

This chain links TRBV2 with TRBJ1-5; 10 positions match TRBD1. This CDR3 spans 16 amino acids. The germline V gene has CDR1 SNHLY and CDR2 FYNNEI. J lost 3 bases, V lost 4 bases, and 6 bases had no gene match. The CDR3 sequence: CASSGWDRGYNQPQHF. DNA of the CDR3: TGTGCCAGCAGTGGATGGGACAGGGGCTACAATCAGCCCCAGCATTTT. The variable domain in full, completed from reference TRBV2 and TRBJ1-5, reads EPEVTQTPSHQVTQMGQEVILRCVPISNHLYFYWYRQILGQKVEFLVSFYNNEISEKSEIFDDQFSVERPDGSNFTLKIRSTKLEDSAMYFCASSGWDRGYNQPQHFGDGTRLSIL.

This clone has only a few counts. The chain uses TRBV6-6 and TRBJ1-5, with 8 bases matching TRBD1. The ends lost 6 bases at V and 5 bases at J; junction bases unmatched: 6. Germline V lookup: CDR1 MNHNY, CDR2 SVGAGI (reference sequence). This CDR3 has 14 residues. The CDR3 here is CASRPGQVYQPQHF. CDR3 nucleotide sequence: TGTGCCAGCAGACCGGGACAGGTGTATCAGCCCCAGCATTTT.

V gene TRBV7-2 combines with J gene TRBJ1-1; D is uncertain. Per the germline V gene, CDR1 is SGHTA and CDR2 is FQGNSA. Trimming removed 2 bases at V and 1 base at J, with 8 bases between. The CDR3 is made up of 14 amino acids. The CDR3 here is CASSLSAPNTEAFF. Here the CDR3 DNA reads TGTGCCAGCAGCTTAAGTGCGCCGAACACTGAAGCTTTCTTT.

The chain recombines TRBV5-1 with TRBJ2-5; D unclear. The CDR3 is 13 residues long. Trimming took off 6 bases at V and 5 bases at J, with 14 bases between the two ends. Germline V gene data show CDR1 as SGHRS and CDR2 as YFSETQ. The CDR3, as DNA: TGCGCCAGCATGGGCAGCTCAAGGGAGACCCAGTACTTC. This translates into CASMGSSRETQYF.

CDR3 DNA sequence: TGTGCCAGTAGGCGGACAGGAACCTACGAGCAGTACTTC. Translated: CASRRTGTYEQYF. The chain joins TRBV19 to TRBJ2-7; the match to TRBD1 covers 7 bases. The V gene's germline CDR1 is LNHDA and CDR2 SQIVND (reference sequence). The CDR3 is made up of 13 amino acids. The junction had 4 bases not matched to a gene; V was cut back by 6 bases and J by 2 bases.

The chain has TRBV4-2 and TRBJ2-4; a weak D match, TRBD2 (5 bases). This CDR3 comprises 13 residues. Per germline, CDR1 LGHNA and CDR2 YNFKEQ. With 0 bases removed from V and 13 bases from J, the gap between germline ends came to 13 bases. The CDR3 reads CASSQEHLSGQYF. The CDR3 DNA sequence: TGTGCCAGCAGCCAAGAGCACCTGTCGGGGCAGTACTTC.

The gene calls are TRBV5-1 and TRBJ2-5; 7 bases are shared with TRBD1. V lost 4 bases, J lost 2 bases, and 5 bases stayed unmatched. Germline CDR1 reads SGHRS; CDR2 reads YFSETQ. The CDR3 contains 14 residues. This chain's CDR3 is CASSLRTGQETQYF. CDR3 sequence (DNA): TGCGCCAGCAGCCTTAGGACAGGTCAAGAGACCCAGTACTTC.

CDR3 DNA: TGTGCCAGCTCATTAAAGGGACTAGCGGCCAACACCGGGGAGCTGTTTTTT. Translation gives CASSLKGLAANTGELFF. The chain carries TRBV18 and TRBJ2-2; 11 positions match TRBD2. This CDR3 region has 17 residues. Per germline, CDR1 KGHSH and CDR2 LQKENI. V was pared by 5 bases and J by 2 bases, with 7 bases of the junction left unmatched.

This clone has only one observation. The rearrangement links TRBV5-1 to TRBJ2-2, with D possibly matching TRBD2 (5 bases). The CDR3 loop spans 16 amino acids. The germline V and J ends were trimmed by 5 bases and 8 bases, with 22 bases remaining between them. Per the germline V gene, CDR1 is SGHRS and CDR2 is YFSETQ. CDR3 sequence (DNA): TGCGCCAGCAGGACGAAACCGGGATCCTTTCCGGGGGAGCTGTTTTTT. Its protein product is CASRTKPGSFPGELFF. Full variable domain (outside the CDR3, taken from reference TRBV5-1 and TRBJ2-2): KAGVTQTPRYLIKTRGQQVTLSCSPISGHRSVSWYQQTPGQGLQFLFEYFSETQRNKGNFPGRFSGRQFSNSRSEMNVSTLELGDSALYLCASRTKPGSFPGELFFGEGSRLTVL.